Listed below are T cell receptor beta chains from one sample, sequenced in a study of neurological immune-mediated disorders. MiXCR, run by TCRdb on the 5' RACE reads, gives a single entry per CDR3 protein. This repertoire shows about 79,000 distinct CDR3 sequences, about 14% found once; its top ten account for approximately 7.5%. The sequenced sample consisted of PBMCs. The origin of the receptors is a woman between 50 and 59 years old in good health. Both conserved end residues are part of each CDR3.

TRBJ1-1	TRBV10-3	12	CAISERGSEAFF
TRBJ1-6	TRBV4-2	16	CASSQDSGGADSPLHF
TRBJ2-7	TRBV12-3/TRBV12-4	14	CASRKDRGDYEQYF
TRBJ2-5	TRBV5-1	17	CASSLGGLAGTQETQYF
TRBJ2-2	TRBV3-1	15	CASSQGGGNTGELFF
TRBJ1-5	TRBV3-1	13	CASSQEGHQPQHF
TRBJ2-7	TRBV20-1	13	CSAWGRGPYEQYF
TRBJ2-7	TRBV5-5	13	CASSRGQPYEQYF
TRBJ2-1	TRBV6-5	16	CASKVGSGGVNNEQFF
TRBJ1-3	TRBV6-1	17	CAAGKGRLGLDGNTIYF
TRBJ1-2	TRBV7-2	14	CASSLQGANYGYTF
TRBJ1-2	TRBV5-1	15	CASSLDRGNNYGYTF
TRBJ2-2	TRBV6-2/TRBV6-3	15	CASSYSERNTGELFF
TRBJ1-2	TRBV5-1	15	CASSLAMGEQNGYTF
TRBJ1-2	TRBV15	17	CATSPRLDSAGTGGYTF
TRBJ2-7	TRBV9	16	CASSIGTSGSYNEQYF
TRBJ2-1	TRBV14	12	CASSQSFGTKFF
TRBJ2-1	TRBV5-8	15	CASQLAGLEYNEQFF
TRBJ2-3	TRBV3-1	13	CASSQDRMNTQYF
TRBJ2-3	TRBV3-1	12	CASRRSTDTQYF
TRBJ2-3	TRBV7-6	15	CASSSRTGITDTQYF
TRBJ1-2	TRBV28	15	CASSLADRGGYGYTF
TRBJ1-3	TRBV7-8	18	CASSLLNVVNRAGNTIYF
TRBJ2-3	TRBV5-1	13	CASSLRGTDTQYF
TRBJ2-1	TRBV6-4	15	CASSVTSGRQYEQFF
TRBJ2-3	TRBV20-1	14	CSASRGQDTDTQYF
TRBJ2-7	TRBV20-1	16	CSARPTGQVKVYEQYF
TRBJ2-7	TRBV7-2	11	CASSYRGEQYF
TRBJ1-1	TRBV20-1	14	CSAGRGPMNTEAFF
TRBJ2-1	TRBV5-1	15	CASSLASATYNEQFF
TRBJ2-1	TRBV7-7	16	CASSRAGQLGYGEQFF
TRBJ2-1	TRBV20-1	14	CSARRPEGVDEQFF
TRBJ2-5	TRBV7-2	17	CASSLGILAGRGGTQYF
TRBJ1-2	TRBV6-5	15	CASSYSGNQDYGYTF
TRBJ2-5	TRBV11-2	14	CASSLGVGEREKGF
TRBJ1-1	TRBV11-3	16	CASSTPQTDLSTEAFF
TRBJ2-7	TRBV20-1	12	CSARGTRYEQYF
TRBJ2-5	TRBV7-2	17	CASSSLGWGGKSETQYF
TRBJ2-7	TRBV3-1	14	CASRQNSGDYEQYF
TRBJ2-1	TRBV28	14	CASGSTSGSSEQFF
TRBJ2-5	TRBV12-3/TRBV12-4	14	CASSFWDSQETQYF
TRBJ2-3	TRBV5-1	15	CASRATGMITDTQYF
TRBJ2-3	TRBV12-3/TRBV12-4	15	CASNAPLADPDTQYF